Below, 17 T cell receptor beta chains from the same sample are listed, as sequenced in a study of radiotherapy plus CTLA-4 blockade in lung cancer (dated by TCRdb to the late 2010s). Library construction relied on the immunoSEQ multiplex PCR assay. TCRdb holds this immuneACCESS table with in-frame rearrangements only. Some clones are missing; in checked studies, unresolved V genes explain under half, and the rest has no known cause. Within this sample are 48,000 or so clones, with roughly 86% of them counted one time only. The top ten hold around 4.8% of the sample. The sequencing used peripheral blood, collected from a patient treated with radiotherapy plus ipilimumab. The source is a human donor with non-small cell lung cancer whose response to radiotherapy plus ipilimumab could not be evaluated.

The V call is TRBV28, the J call TRBJ1-3; tentatively, D is TRBD1 (6 bases). Between the trimmed V and J ends, which lost 6 bases and 3 bases, there was a span of 12 bases. The CDR3 length is 14 residues. Germline values: CDR1 MDHEN, CDR2 SYDVKM. The CDR3 region is CASSFQGNGNTIYF. As DNA, the CDR3 is TGTGCCAGCAGCTTCCAGGGGAATGGAAACACCATATATTTT.

The chain links TRBV6-4 to TRBJ2-3; TRBD2 is a possible D gene (5 bases). V lost 3 bases and J lost 0, with 7 bases in between. Germline assignment: CDR1 MRHNA and CDR2 SNTAGT. This CDR3 contains 14 residues. The CDR3 here is CASSERGSTDTQYF. In DNA form, the CDR3 reads TGTGCCAGCAGTGAACGGGGAAGCACAGATACGCAGTATTTT.

This clone occurred a few times. The rearrangement links TRBV14 to TRBJ2-2; D might be TRBD1 (5 bases). The CDR3 contains 14 residues. In germline, CDR1 is SGHDN, CDR2 FVKESK. Trimming removed 0 bases from V and 8 bases from J, with 10 bases in between. Here the CDR3 DNA reads TGTGCCAGCAGCCAAGAGGTCAGGGTTGGGGAGCTGTTTTTT. This codes for CASSQEVRVGELFF.

This clone was seen a single time. The CDR3 spells CASSRQGSGELFF. For the CDR3, the DNA is TGTGCCAGCAGCCGACAGGGTTCCGGGGAGCTGTTTTTT. The chain has TRBV7-2 and TRBJ2-2, with TRBD1 matching 7 bases. The length of the CDR3 is 13 residues. Per the germline V gene, CDR1 is SGHTA and CDR2 is FQGNSA. V lost 5 bases and J lost 6; bases outside the gene matches: 3.

The rearrangement uses TRBV7-2 and TRBJ2-7; no reliable D call. Trimming took 3 bases from V and 2 from J, leaving 11 bases between them. Germline V CDR1 and CDR2: SGHTA, FQGNSA. This CDR3 has 14 residues. CDR3 DNA: TGTGCCAGCAGCTTGATCACGGTTGCCTACGAGCAGTACTTC. Translating it yields CASSLITVAYEQYF.

The chain has TRBV7-2 and TRBJ1-3, with TRBD1 matching 7 bases. J lost 0 bases, V lost 4 bases, and 6 bases had no gene match. This CDR3 has 16 amino acids. CDR1 is SGHTA, CDR2 FQGNSA, per germline. The CDR3 here is CASSSYGTDSGNTIYF. The CDR3 DNA reads TGTGCCAGCAGCTCCTATGGGACAGACTCTGGAAACACCATATATTTT.

This clone showed up just once. This rearrangement joins TRBV6-1 to TRBJ1-5, with D hard to call. Germline-derived CDR1 and CDR2 are MNHNS and SASEGT. This CDR3 contains 16 residues. Trimming cost V 2 bases and J 0 bases, with 11 bases left between them. Here the CDR3 reads CASSEWGAYSNQPQHF. In nucleotides, the CDR3 is TGTGCCAGCAGTGAATGGGGAGCCTATAGCAATCAGCCCCAGCATTTT.

The CDR3 coding sequence is TGTGCCAGCAGCCATCCCCTCCAGCGAAGCTCCTACAATGAGCAGTTCTTC. It yields the protein CASSHPLQRSSYNEQFF. The rearrangement links TRBV7-2 to TRBJ2-1; the D is unclear. The CDR3 is 17 amino acids. Trimming stripped 5 bases from V and 0 bases from J, with 17 bases between. The V gene's germline CDR1 is SGHTA and CDR2 FQGNSA. Supplemented by reference TRBV7-2 and TRBJ2-1, the full variable domain reads GAGVSQSPSNKVTEKGKDVELRCDPISGHTALYWYRQSLGQGLEFLIYFQGNSAPDKSGLPSDRFSAERTGGSVSTLTIQRTQQEDSAVYLCASSHPLQRSSYNEQFFGPGTRLTVL.

The chain uses TRBV18 and TRBJ1-1; 9 nucleotides match TRBD1. This CDR3 is 15 amino acids long. V was clipped by 6 bases and J by 1 base; unmatched bases: 6. Germline V gene sequence: CDR1 KGHSH, CDR2 LQKENI. DNA of the CDR3: TGTGCCAGCTCGTACAGGGACAGGGAGAACACTGAAGCTTTCTTT. Its translation is CASSYRDRENTEAFF.

The chain recombines TRBV2 with TRBJ2-7; 9 nucleotides agree with TRBD2. Trimming took 1 base from V and 6 from J; bases not matched to a gene: 7. This CDR3 spans 15 amino acids. Germline CDR1 and CDR2: SNHLY and FYNNEI. CDR3 in amino acids: CASSEGVAGASEQYF. As DNA, the CDR3 is TGTGCCAGCAGTGAAGGGGTAGCGGGAGCAAGCGAGCAGTACTTC.

V gene TRBV5-4 combines with J gene TRBJ1-2; D unclear. V lost 0 bases and J 6 bases, leaving 12 bases between the germline ends. The CDR3 has 14 residues. Germline V gene sequence: CDR1 SGHNT, CDR2 YYREEE (reference sequence). The CDR3 region is CASSLEPGWNGYTF. CDR3 DNA sequence: TGTGCCAGCAGCTTGGAGCCAGGATGGAATGGCTACACCTTC.

A remark on this clone: Additional DNA sequences in this sample encode the identical CDR3. The chain links TRBV30 to TRBJ2-7; D perhaps matches TRBD1 (5 bases). Trimming removed 3 bases at V and 4 bases at J, with 13 bases between. CDR1 is GTSNPN, CDR2 SVGIG, per germline (reference sequence). The CDR3 length is 13 residues. This chain's CDR3 is CAWSGQGGYEQYF. CDR3 bases: TGTGCCTGGAGCGGGCAGGGTGGTTACGAGCAGTACTTC.

The chain employs TRBV10-3 and TRBJ2-3, with TRBD2 identical over 7 bases. CDR1 ENHRY and CDR2 SYGVKD come from the germline V gene. V lost 8 bases and J lost 4; bases outside the gene matches: 3. The CDR3 spans 12 residues. CDR3 region: CAIGEGSDTQYF. Written as DNA, the CDR3 is TGTGCCATCGGGGAGGGGTCAGATACGCAGTATTTT.

V usage is TRBV7-2 and J usage is TRBJ2-6; 8 bases are a match to TRBD2. In germline, CDR1 is SGHTA, CDR2 FQGNSA. V lost 1 base, J lost 0 bases, and 2 bases stayed unmatched. The CDR3 covers 17 residues. The CDR3 reads CASSLVAGGSGANVLTF. DNA for the CDR3: TGTGCCAGCAGCTTAGTTGCGGGGGGCTCTGGGGCCAACGTCCTGACTTTC.

The chain employs TRBV7-9 and TRBJ2-2, with D perhaps matching TRBD2 (6 bases). V was shortened by 3 bases and J by 5 bases, with 10 bases between the two germline ends. The CDR3 contains 14 residues. CDR1 is SEHNR and CDR2 is FQNEAQ in the germline V gene (reference sequence). The CDR3 spells CASSLGLTTGELFF. The CDR3 DNA follows: TGTGCCAGCAGCTTGGGACTTACAACCGGGGAGCTGTTTTTT.

With regard to this clone: Other DNA sequences within the sample encode an identical CDR3. V is TRBV7-9 and J is TRBJ2-7, with a possible D match to TRBD2 (6 bases). CDR3 length: 17 amino acids. The germline V gene has CDR1 SEHNR and CDR2 FQNEAQ (reference sequence). The V gene lost 1 base and the J gene lost 2 bases, with 18 bases spanning the gap. The CDR3 reads CASSLGAGTSRAYEQYF. As DNA, the CDR3 is TGTGCCAGCAGCTTAGGGGCCGGCACTAGCAGAGCCTACGAGCAGTACTTC.

The CDR3 DNA reads TGTGCCAGCAGTTACTCATCCGCCAGCGGTAATTCACCCCTCCACTTT. This sequence encodes CASSYSSASGNSPLHF. The chain is built from TRBV6-5 and TRBJ1-6; D gene uncertain. CDR1 is MNHEY, CDR2 SVGAGI, per germline. The ends were cut back, 0 bases at V and 6 bases at J, with 12 bases in the middle. The CDR3 length is 16 residues.